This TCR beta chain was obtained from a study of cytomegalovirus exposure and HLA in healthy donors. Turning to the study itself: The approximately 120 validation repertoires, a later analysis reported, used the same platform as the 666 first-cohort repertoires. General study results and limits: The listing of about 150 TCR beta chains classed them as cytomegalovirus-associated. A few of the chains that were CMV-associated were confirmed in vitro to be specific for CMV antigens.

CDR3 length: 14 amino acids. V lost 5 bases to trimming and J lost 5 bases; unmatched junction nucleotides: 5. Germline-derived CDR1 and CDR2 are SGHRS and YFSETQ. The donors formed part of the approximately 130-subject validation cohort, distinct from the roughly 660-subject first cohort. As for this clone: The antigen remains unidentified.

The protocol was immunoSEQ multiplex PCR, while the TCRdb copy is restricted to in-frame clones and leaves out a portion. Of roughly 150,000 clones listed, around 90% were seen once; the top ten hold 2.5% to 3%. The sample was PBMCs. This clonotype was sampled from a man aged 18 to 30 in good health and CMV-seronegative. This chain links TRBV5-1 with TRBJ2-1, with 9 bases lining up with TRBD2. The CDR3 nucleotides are TGCGCCAGCAGGGAGCGGGGGGTTAACAATGAGCAGTTCTTC. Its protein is CASRERGVNNEQFF.